Sequencing of this T cell receptor beta chain was carried out in a study of PD-L1 blockade in urothelial cancer. As for the study in general: Once treatment had started, blood was analyzed at 3 weeks (second dose) and again at 6 weeks. The study recovered a median of around 140,000 T cells per blood sample. Findings and caveats of the study: Durable benefit was linked to greater 3-week expansion of tumor-associated blood clones.

About this clone itself: Its antigen is unknown.

Synthetic TCR analog templates were added to each PCR reaction. Some clones are missing from TCRdb's copy, which holds only in-frame ones; the method was immunoSEQ multiplex PCR. The repertoire holds 53,000 or so clones, roughly 86% seen once, with 16% in the top ten. The V and J ends lost 0 bases and 0 bases respectively, with 9 bases between them. The CDR3 covers 16 residues. Germline V gene data show CDR1 as SGHRS and CDR2 as YFSETQ. The sequencing used PBMCs, collected around atezolizumab (anti-PD-L1) treatment. The TCR comes from a man between 60 and 70 years old with urothelial cancer. This chain joins TRBV5-1 and TRBJ1-4; D remains ambiguous. In DNA form, the CDR3 reads TGCGCCAGCAGCTTGGCCGGTGCTGCAACTAATGAAAAACTGTTTTTT. It codes for CASSLAGAATNEKLFF.